A selection of T cell receptor beta chains follows, all from one sample in a study of T-cell reconstitution after alpha-beta-depleted transplantation in children. Each CDR3 protein gets one entry after TCRdb re-called the PCR reads with MiXCR. Among fewer than 550,000 distinct CDR3 sequences listed, around 15% were seen once. The sample was PBMCs, mostly from graft donor cells, taken 360 days after TCRalphabeta/CD19-depleted stem cell transplant. The receptors originated from a boy under three years old who had a stem cell transplant for Wiskott-Aldrich syndrome, so the T cells may come from the graft donor. Both conserved end residues are part of each CDR3. Fields, in order: J gene, V gene, clone size, D gene, CDR3 DNA, CDR3 protein. The D gene is left open where the match is weak. Clone size is not always given. Where it is, it says once, few, many or a class for expanded clones.

TRBJ2-2,TRBV15,.,TRBD1,TGTGCCACCAGAGGGGACAGGAACACCGGGGAGCTGTTTTTT,CATRGDRNTGELFF
TRBJ2-3,TRBV12-3/TRBV12-4,.,TRBD1,TGTGCCAGCAGTTTTCACGACAGGGAGGATACGCAGTATTTT,CASSFHDREDTQYF
TRBJ2-7,TRBV6-2/TRBV6-3,.,.,TGTGCCAGCAGTCGAAGATTAACGGGACCGAGCGGCCCGGTTTACTTC,CASSRRLTGPSGPVYF
TRBJ2-5,TRBV12-3/TRBV12-4,many,.,TGTGCCAGCAGTTTAGCGGGGGCCCAAGAGACCCAGTACTTC,CASSLAGAQETQYF
TRBJ2-3,TRBV10-3,.,.,TGTGCCACCCTGGACCCCCGGAGGACAGATACGCAGTATTTT,CATLDPRRTDTQYF
TRBJ1-1,TRBV12-3/TRBV12-4,many,.,TGTGCCAGCAGTTTGTCGGGGACTGACACTGAAGCTTTCTTT,CASSLSGTDTEAFF
TRBJ2-1,TRBV18,.,.,TGTGCCAGCTCACCAATCAGCGGAAGGTCGAATGAGCAGTTCTTC,CASSPISGRSNEQFF
TRBJ2-7,TRBV24-1,.,TRBD2,TGTGCCACCAGTGATTTTGGGACTAGCGGCACCTACGAGCAGTACTTC,CATSDFGTSGTYEQYF
TRBJ1-4,TRBV12-3/TRBV12-4,once,.,TGTGCCAGCAGTCGGGGACGGTGGTATGAAAAACTGTTTTTT,CASSRGRWYEKLFF
TRBJ2-7,TRBV12-3/TRBV12-4,.,.,TGTGCCAGCAGTTTAGCAGGGACTGGCTACGAGCAGTACTTC,CASSLAGTGYEQYF
TRBJ2-1,TRBV5-1,few,.,TGCGCCAGCAGCCACCCTCGGAATGAGCAGTTCTTC,CASSHPRNEQFF
TRBJ2-1,TRBV18,few,.,TGTGCCAGCTCACCGTGGCGAAACCACCCCAATGAGCAGTTCTTC,CASSPWRNHPNEQFF
TRBJ2-7,TRBV20-1,few,TRBD1,TGCAGTGCTAGGCTCCAGGGGGCGCAACTCCACGAGCAGTACTTC,CSARLQGAQLHEQYF
TRBJ2-7,TRBV18,.,.,TGTGCCAGCTCACCACCGCAGGGCTACGAGCAGTACTTC,CASSPPQGYEQYF
TRBJ2-5,TRBV2,.,TRBD1,TGTGCCAGCAACCGGGACAGGGGGGAGACCCAGTACTTC,CASNRDRGETQYF
TRBJ2-1,TRBV20-1,few,.,TGCAGTGCTAGTAGCTCCTACAATGAGCAGTTCTTC,CSASSSYNEQFF
TRBJ2-5,TRBV27,many,TRBD1,TGTGCCAGCAGTCAGTACAGGGGAGAGACCCAGTACTTC,CASSQYRGETQYF
TRBJ2-1,TRBV12-3/TRBV12-4,few,.,TGTGCCAGCAGTTTAGATTCAAATGAGCAGTTCTTC,CASSLDSNEQFF
TRBJ2-1,TRBV24-1,few,.,TGTGCCGGGGAGGGGGGGCGACCCTACAATGAGCAGTTCTTC,CAGEGGRPYNEQFF
TRBJ1-2,TRBV29-1,few,.,TGCAGCGTTGACAGGGGTGGCGGCTATGGCTACACCTTC,CSVDRGGGYGYTF
TRBJ1-1,TRBV29-1,few,.,TGCAGCGTTGTCCCGGTCAGAGGGGCTTTCTTT,CSVVPVRGAFF
TRBJ2-5,TRBV7-7,many,.,TGTGCCAGCAGCTCCGGACAGCTCCAAGAGACCCAGTACTTC,CASSSGQLQETQYF
TRBJ2-7,TRBV6-1,.,TRBD2,TGTGCCAGCAGGCTACTAGCGGGAGCACCGTTCGAGCAGTACTTC,CASRLLAGAPFEQYF
TRBJ2-5,TRBV4-1,few,TRBD1,TGCGCCAGCAGCCAACGACGGGGACAGGCTCAAGAGACCCAGTACTTC,CASSQRRGQAQETQYF